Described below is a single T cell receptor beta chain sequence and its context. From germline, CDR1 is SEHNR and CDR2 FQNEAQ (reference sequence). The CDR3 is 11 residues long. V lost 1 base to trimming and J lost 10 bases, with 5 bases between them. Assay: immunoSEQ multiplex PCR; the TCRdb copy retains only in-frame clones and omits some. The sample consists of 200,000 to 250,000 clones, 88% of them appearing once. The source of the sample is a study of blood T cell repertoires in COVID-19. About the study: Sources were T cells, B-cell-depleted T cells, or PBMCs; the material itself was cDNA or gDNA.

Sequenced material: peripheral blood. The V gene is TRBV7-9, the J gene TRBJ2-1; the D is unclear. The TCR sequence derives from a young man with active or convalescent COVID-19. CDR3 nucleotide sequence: TGTGCCAGCAGCTTAGTTCCGGAGCAGTTCTTC. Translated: CASSLVPEQFF.